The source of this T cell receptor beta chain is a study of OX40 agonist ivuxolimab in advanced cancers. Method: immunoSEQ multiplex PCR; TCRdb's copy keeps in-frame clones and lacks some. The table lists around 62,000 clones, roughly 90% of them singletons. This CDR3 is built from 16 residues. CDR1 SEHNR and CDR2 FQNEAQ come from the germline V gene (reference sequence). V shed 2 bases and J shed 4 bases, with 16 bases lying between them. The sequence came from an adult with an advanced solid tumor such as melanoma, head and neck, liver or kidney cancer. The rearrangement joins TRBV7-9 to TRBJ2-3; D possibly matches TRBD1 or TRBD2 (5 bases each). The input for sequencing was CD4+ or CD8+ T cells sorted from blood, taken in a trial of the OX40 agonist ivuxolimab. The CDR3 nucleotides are TGTGCCAGCAGCTTACTTTGGGGGAGAGGTGCAGATACGCAGTATTTT. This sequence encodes CASSLLWGRGADTQYF.